This TCR beta chain stems from a study of blood T cell repertoires in COVID-19. The protocol was immunoSEQ multiplex PCR, while the TCRdb copy is restricted to in-frame clones and leaves out a portion. The sample yields 150,000 to 200,000 clones, roughly 86% seen once. Sequenced: peripheral blood. The receptor was isolated from a man aged 55 to 70 with COVID-19, enrolled during active disease.

Here the CDR3 DNA reads TGTGCCAGCAGTTCCCGGGACAGGAGATTTGAGCCCCAGCATTTT. Residues: CASSSRDRRFEPQHF. The rearrangement uses TRBV6-2 or TRBV6-3 and TRBJ1-5; 8 nucleotides agree with TRBD1. V lost 4 bases to trimming and J lost 8 bases; unmatched junction nucleotides: 10. The CDR3 consists of 15 residues. CDR1 and CDR2 from the germline V gene are MNHEY and SVGEGT.